One and the same sample provided the 13 T cell receptor beta chains below, sequenced in a study of blood T cell repertoires in COVID-19. Clones were sequenced by immunoSEQ multiplex PCR, and TCRdb holds only the in-frame ones, with some missing. The sample holds around 260,000 clones, roughly four fifths seen once. Sequenced material: peripheral blood. The receptors were gathered from a person between 70 and 80 years old with COVID-19, enrolled during active disease.

The chain is built from TRBV19 and TRBJ1-4; TRBD1 matches at 9 bases. Germline V gives CDR1 LNHDA, CDR2 SQIVND (reference sequence). The CDR3 loop spans 15 amino acids. After removal of 1 base from V and 3 bases from J, the junction contained 0 bases not matched to a gene. This chain's CDR3 is CASSIGTGANEKLFF. The DNA for the CDR3 is TGTGCCAGTAGTATAGGGACAGGGGCTAATGAAAAACTGTTTTTT.

This chain uses TRBV19 with TRBJ2-7; 10 bases are a match to TRBD1. The germline V gene has CDR1 LNHDA and CDR2 SQIVND (reference sequence). V trimming: 4 bases; J trimming: 3 bases; junction bases outside the gene matches: 6. The CDR3 is made up of 15 amino acids. CDR3 sequence: CASSTRQGADYEQYF. CDR3 coding DNA: TGTGCCAGTAGTACCAGACAGGGGGCCGACTACGAGCAGTACTTC.

The chain recombines TRBV10-3 with TRBJ2-7; 8 bases map to TRBD2. CDR1 is ENHRY, CDR2 SYGVKD, per germline. The CDR3 is 16 residues long. J was trimmed by 6 bases and V by 2 bases; bases with no gene match: 12. The DNA of the CDR3 is TGTGCCATCAGTGAGCGCCCGGGACTAGAGGGACGCGAGCAGTACTTC. Translation: CAISERPGLEGREQYF.

V usage is TRBV11-2 and J usage is TRBJ2-3, with D possibly being TRBD2 (6 bases). Germline loops: CDR1 SGHAT, CDR2 FQNNGV. The germline V and J ends were trimmed by 1 base and 0 bases, with 11 bases remaining between them. This CDR3 has 16 residues. The CDR3 region is CASSLGLASSTDTQYF. The CDR3 DNA sequence: TGTGCCAGCAGCTTAGGGCTAGCGAGTAGCACAGATACGCAGTATTTT.

The chain links TRBV30 to TRBJ2-7, with TRBD1 identical over 9 bases. The CDR3 spans 14 residues. Germline V gene lookup returns CDR1 GTSNPN and CDR2 SVGIG (reference sequence). Germline trimming cut 3 bases from V and 1 base from J; bases unmatched to any gene: 4. In DNA form, the CDR3 reads TGTGCCTGGAGGACAGGGGGGGAGTCCTACGAGCAGTACTTC. It encodes CAWRTGGESYEQYF.

J is TRBJ1-5 and V is TRBV5-1; the D gene is possibly TRBD1 (5 bases). Germline V gene lookup returns CDR1 SGHRS and CDR2 YFSETQ. Trimming shortened V by 3 bases and J by 3 bases, and 16 bases separated the two germline ends. The CDR3 contains 16 residues. CDR3 loop: CASSWGGVGTNQPQHF. The CDR3 DNA reads TGCGCCAGCAGCTGGGGCGGGGTCGGGACCAATCAGCCCCAGCATTTT. Full variable domain (missing parts from reference TRBV5-1 and TRBJ1-5): KAGVTQTPRYLIKTRGQQVTLSCSPISGHRSVSWYQQTPGQGLQFLFEYFSETQRNKGNFPGRFSGRQFSNSRSEMNVSTLELGDSALYLCASSWGGVGTNQPQHFGDGTRLSIL.

This chain links TRBV7-2 with TRBJ2-2; D is unresolved. Deletions cut 2 bases from V and 6 bases from J, with 16 bases between. The V gene's germline CDR1 is SGHTA and CDR2 FQGNSA. CDR3 length: 16 amino acids. CDR3: CASSLQQPTESGELFF. In DNA, the CDR3 is TGTGCCAGCAGCTTACAACAGCCAACAGAATCCGGGGAGCTGTTTTTT.

The gene calls are TRBV19 and TRBJ2-3; the match to TRBD2 covers 14 bases. Germline V CDR1 and CDR2: LNHDA, SQIVND (reference sequence). The ends lost 7 bases at V and 1 base at J; junction bases unmatched: 10. The CDR3 spans 18 residues. DNA for the CDR3: TGTGCCAGTACCTTGGGGACTAGCGGGGGTCCGGGCACAGATACGCAGTATTTT. Translating it yields CASTLGTSGGPGTDTQYF. The whole variable domain, filled in from reference TRBV19 and TRBJ2-3, reads DGGITQSPKYLFRKEGQNVTLSCEQNLNHDAMYWYRQDPGQGLRLIYYSQIVNDFQKGDIAEGYSVSREKKESFPLTVTSAQKNPTAFYLCASTLGTSGGPGTDTQYFGPGTRLTVL.

As for this clone: Other DNA sequences in the sample encode the same CDR3. The rearrangement links TRBV5-1 to TRBJ2-7; 10 bases match TRBD1. Looked up from germline, CDR1 is SGHRS and CDR2 is YFSETQ. V dropped 4 bases and J dropped 2; count of bases not matched to a gene: 3. This CDR3 comprises 14 residues. In DNA, the CDR3 is TGCGCCAGCAGCCTAGGACAGGGGGCCTACGAGCAGTACTTC. The encoded protein is CASSLGQGAYEQYF.

This chain links TRBV7-2 with TRBJ2-1; 8 positions match TRBD2. CDR1 and CDR2 from the germline V gene are SGHTA and FQGNSA. The CDR3 has 15 residues. Trimming took 5 bases from V and 5 from J; bases not matched to a gene: 8. The CDR3 reads CASSPGGGRNNEQFF. Here the CDR3 DNA reads TGTGCCAGCAGCCCCGGGGGGGGCCGGAACAATGAGCAGTTCTTC.

This chain connects TRBV19 to TRBJ1-6, with TRBD1 identical over 9 bases. The length of the CDR3 is 14 residues. Germline CDR1 is LNHDA and CDR2 is SQIVND (reference sequence). V lost 5 bases and J lost 5; bases outside the gene matches: 1. The CDR3 region is CASSGTGHNSPLHF. In nucleotides, the CDR3 is TGTGCCAGTAGTGGGACAGGGCATAATTCACCCCTCCACTTT.

V usage is TRBV4-3 and J usage is TRBJ2-1; TRBD2 is a possible D gene (5 bases). Germline CDR1 and CDR2: LGHNA and YSLEER. The length of the CDR3 is 15 residues. V was cut by 1 base and J by 7 bases, with 14 bases left in between. The CDR3 DNA reads TGCGCCAGCAGCCAAGGGTCTGGGAGCGAAAATGAGCAGTTCTTC. This gives the protein CASSQGSGSENEQFF.

V is TRBV2 and J is TRBJ2-5, with TRBD1 identical over 9 bases. The CDR3 runs 13 residues. The germline V gene has CDR1 SNHLY and CDR2 FYNNEI. J was trimmed by 5 bases and V by 5 bases; bases with no gene match: 3. In DNA, the CDR3 is TGTGCCAGCAGTACAGACAGGGGGGAGACCCAGTACTTC. Amino acid sequence: CASSTDRGETQYF.